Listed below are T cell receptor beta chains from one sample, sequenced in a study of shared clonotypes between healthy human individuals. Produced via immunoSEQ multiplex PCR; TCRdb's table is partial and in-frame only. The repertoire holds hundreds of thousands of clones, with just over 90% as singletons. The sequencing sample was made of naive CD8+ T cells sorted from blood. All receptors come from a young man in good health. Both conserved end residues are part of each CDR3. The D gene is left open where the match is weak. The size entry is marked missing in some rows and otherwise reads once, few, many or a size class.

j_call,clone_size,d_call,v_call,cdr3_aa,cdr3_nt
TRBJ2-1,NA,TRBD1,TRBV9,CASSGQGSYYNEQFF,TGTGCCAGCAGCGGACAGGGCTCTTACTACAATGAGCAGTTCTTC
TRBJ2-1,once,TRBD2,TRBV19,CASSMASGSSYEQFF,TGTGCCAGTAGTATGGCTAGCGGGAGTTCGTATGAGCAGTTCTTC
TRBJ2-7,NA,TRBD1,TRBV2,CASSEAPRDRVNSVNYEQYF,TGTGCCAGCAGTGAGGCCCCCCGGGACAGGGTCAATTCGGTAAACTACGAGCAGTACTTC
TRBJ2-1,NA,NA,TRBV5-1,CASSLGELDEQFF,TGCGCCAGCAGCTTGGGAGAGCTGGATGAGCAGTTCTTC
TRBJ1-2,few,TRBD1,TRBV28,CASSATGGAVGYTF,TGTGCCAGCAGCGCAACAGGGGGCGCGGTTGGCTACACCTTC
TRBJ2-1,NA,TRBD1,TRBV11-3,CASSFRGTDNEQFF,TGTGCCAGCAGCTTTAGGGGGACAGACAATGAGCAGTTCTTC
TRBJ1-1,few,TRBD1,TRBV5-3,CARSLNRGNGAFF,TGTGCCAGAAGCTTAAACAGGGGGAACGGAGCTTTCTTT
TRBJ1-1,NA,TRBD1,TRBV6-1,CASSTGGGTEAFF,TGTGCCAGCAGTACAGGGGGCGGAACTGAAGCTTTCTTT
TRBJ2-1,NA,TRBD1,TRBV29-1,CSVEGQSYNEQFF,TGCAGCGTTGAGGGACAGTCATACAATGAGCAGTTCTTC
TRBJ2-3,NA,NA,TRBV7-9,CASIAATDTQYF,TGTGCCAGCATAGCGGCTACAGATACGCAGTATTTT
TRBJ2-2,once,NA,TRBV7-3,CASSLSLTRGGELFF,TGTGCCAGCAGCTTAAGCCTGACAAGGGGCGGGGAGCTGTTTTTT
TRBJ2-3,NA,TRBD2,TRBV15,CATSKGTSGGTDTQYF,TGTGCCACCAGCAAAGGGACTAGCGGGGGCACAGATACGCAGTATTTT
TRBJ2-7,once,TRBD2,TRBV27,CASSYAGVTYEQYF,TGTGCCAGCAGTTACGCGGGGGTCACCTACGAGCAGTACTTC
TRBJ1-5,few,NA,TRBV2,CASSEARGGDQPQHF,TGTGCCAGCAGTGAAGCGCGTGGCGGCGATCAGCCCCAGCATTTT
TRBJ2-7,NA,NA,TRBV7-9,CASTPRDTSYEQYF,TGTGCCAGCACCCCCCGGGACACTTCCTACGAGCAGTACTTC
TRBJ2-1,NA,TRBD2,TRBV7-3,CASSLTGLANNEQFF,TGTGCCAGCAGCTTAACCGGACTAGCGAACAATGAGCAGTTCTTC
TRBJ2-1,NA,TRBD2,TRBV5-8,CASSRRGYNEQFF,TGTGCCAGCAGCCGGCGGGGGTACAATGAGCAGTTCTTC
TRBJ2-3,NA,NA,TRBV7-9,CASSFVAENTDTQYF,TGTGCCAGCAGCTTTGTCGCGGAGAACACAGATACGCAGTATTTT
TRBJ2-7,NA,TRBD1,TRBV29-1,CSVDGQGDDHEQYF,TGCAGCGTTGACGGACAGGGGGACGACCACGAGCAGTACTTC
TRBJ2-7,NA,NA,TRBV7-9,CASSFGSDYEQYF,TGTGCCAGCAGCTTCGGAAGCGACTACGAGCAGTACTTC
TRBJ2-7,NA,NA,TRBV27,CASSLGGSPYEQYF,TGTGCCAGCAGTTTAGGAGGGTCCCCCTACGAGCAGTACTTC
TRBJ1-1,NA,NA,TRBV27,CASSLSLNTEAFF,TGTGCCAGCAGTTTGAGCCTGAACACTGAAGCTTTCTTT
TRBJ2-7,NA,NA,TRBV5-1,CASSFPNGTLSYEQYF,TGCGCCAGCAGCTTCCCTAACGGGACACTGTCCTACGAGCAGTACTTC
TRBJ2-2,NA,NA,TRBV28,CASSSGVPGELFF,TGTGCCAGCAGTTCGGGGGTTCCCGGGGAGCTGTTTTTT
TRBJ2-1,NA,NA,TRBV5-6,CASSFVANEQFF,TGTGCCAGCAGCTTCGTAGCGAATGAGCAGTTCTTC
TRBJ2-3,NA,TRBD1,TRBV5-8,CASSSGTGTADTQYF,TGTGCCAGCAGCTCCGGGACAGGGACGGCAGATACGCAGTATTTT
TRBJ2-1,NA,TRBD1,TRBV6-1,CASSELGDRVYNEQFF,TGTGCCAGCAGTGAGCTCGGGGACAGGGTTTACAATGAGCAGTTCTTC
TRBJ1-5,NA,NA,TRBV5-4,CASSPGGGIQPQHF,TGTGCCAGCAGCCCCGGGGGGGGAATTCAGCCCCAGCATTTT
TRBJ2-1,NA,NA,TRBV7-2,CASSLGWNEQFF,TGTGCCAGCAGCTTAGGGTGGAATGAGCAGTTCTTC
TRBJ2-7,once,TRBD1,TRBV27,CASSIGQGLYEQYF,TGTGCCAGCAGTATAGGACAGGGGCTTTACGAGCAGTACTTC
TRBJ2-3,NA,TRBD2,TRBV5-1,CASSLDFVSGSVTDTQYF,TGCGCCAGCAGCTTGGATTTTGTTAGCGGGAGTGTAACAGATACGCAGTATTTT
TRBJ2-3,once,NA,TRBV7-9,CASSSTLTDTQYF,TGTGCCAGCAGCTCTACTCTCACAGATACGCAGTATTTT
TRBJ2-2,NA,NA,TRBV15,CATSRDPGTMNTGELFF,TGTGCCACCAGCAGAGATCCGGGCACGATGAACACCGGGGAGCTGTTTTTT
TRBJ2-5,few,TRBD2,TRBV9,CASSKRDGTSGTQETQYF,TGTGCCAGCAGCAAGCGTGACGGGACTAGCGGGACCCAAGAGACCCAGTACTTC
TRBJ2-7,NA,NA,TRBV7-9,CASSYSSYEQYF,TGTGCCAGCAGCTATTCGTCCTACGAGCAGTACTTC
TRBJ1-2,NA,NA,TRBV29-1,CSVEIGQGAYLYGYTF,TGCAGCGTTGAAATAGGCCAGGGAGCGTACCTCTATGGCTACACCTTC
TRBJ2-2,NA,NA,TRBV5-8,CASRVRGSAGELFF,TGTGCCAGCAGGGTGAGGGGGAGTGCCGGGGAGCTGTTTTTT
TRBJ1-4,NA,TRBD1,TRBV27,CASSPRDRVNEKLFF,TGTGCCAGCAGCCCCCGGGACAGGGTTAATGAAAAACTGTTTTTT
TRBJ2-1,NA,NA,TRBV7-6,CASSLRGNEQFF,TGTGCCAGCAGCTTAAGGGGGAATGAGCAGTTCTTC
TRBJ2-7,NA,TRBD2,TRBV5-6,CASSMWGLAGSYEQYF,TGTGCCAGCAGCATGTGGGGACTAGCGGGATCCTACGAGCAGTACTTC
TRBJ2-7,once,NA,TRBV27,CASSSTPHLLYEQYF,TGTGCCAGCAGTTCCACACCCCACCTTCTCTACGAGCAGTACTTC
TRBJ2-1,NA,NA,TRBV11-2,CASSPSLGGPAYNEQFF,TGTGCCAGCAGCCCGTCACTCGGGGGTCCGGCCTACAATGAGCAGTTCTTC
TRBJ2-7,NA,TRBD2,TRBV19,CASSELPSGGSLSYEQYF,TGTGCCAGTTCCGAATTACCTAGCGGGGGGAGCCTAAGCTACGAGCAGTACTTC
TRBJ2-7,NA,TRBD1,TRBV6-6,CASNPQGAYEQYF,TGTGCCAGCAACCCACAGGGGGCCTACGAGCAGTACTTC
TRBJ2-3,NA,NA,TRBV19,CASSMGQGQDTQYF,TGTGCCAGTAGTATGGGGCAGGGTCAAGATACGCAGTATTTT